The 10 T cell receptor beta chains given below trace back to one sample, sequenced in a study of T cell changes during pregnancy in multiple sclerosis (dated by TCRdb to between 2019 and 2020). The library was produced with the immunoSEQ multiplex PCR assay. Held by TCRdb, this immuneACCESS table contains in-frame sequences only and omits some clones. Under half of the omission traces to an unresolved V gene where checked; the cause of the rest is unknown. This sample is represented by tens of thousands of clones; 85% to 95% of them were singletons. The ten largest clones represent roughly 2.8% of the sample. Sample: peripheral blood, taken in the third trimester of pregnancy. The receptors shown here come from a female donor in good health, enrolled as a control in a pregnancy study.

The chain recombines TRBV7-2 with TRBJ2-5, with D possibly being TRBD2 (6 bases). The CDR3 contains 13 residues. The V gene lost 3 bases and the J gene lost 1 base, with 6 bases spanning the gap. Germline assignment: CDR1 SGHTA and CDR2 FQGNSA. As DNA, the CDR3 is TGTGCCAGCAGCTTGGGACTCCAAGAGACCCAGTACTTC. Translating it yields CASSLGLQETQYF.

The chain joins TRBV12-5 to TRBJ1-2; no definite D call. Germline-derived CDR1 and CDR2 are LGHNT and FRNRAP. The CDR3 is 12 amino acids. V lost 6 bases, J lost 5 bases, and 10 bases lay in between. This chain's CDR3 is CASGWGGYGYTF. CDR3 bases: TGTGCTAGTGGCTGGGGAGGATATGGCTACACCTTC.

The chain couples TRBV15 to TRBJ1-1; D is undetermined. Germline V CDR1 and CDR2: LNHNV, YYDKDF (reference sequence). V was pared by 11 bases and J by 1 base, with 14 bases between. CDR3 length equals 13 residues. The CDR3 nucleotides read TGTGCCGCTTCATCCAGACAGAACACTGAAGCTTTCTTT. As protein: CAASSRQNTEAFF.

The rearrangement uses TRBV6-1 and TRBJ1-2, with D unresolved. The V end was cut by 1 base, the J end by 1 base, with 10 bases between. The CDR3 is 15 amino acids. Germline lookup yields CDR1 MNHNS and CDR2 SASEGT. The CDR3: CASSEELGSNYGYTF. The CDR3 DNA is TGTGCCAGCAGTGAAGAATTGGGCAGTAACTATGGCTACACCTTC.

The CDR3 spells CASRAGQLSYEQYF. The CDR3 DNA follows: TGTGCCAGCAGGGCCGGACAGTTATCCTACGAGCAGTACTTC. The gene calls are TRBV2 and TRBJ2-7, with D perhaps matching TRBD1 (6 bases). Per germline, CDR1 SNHLY and CDR2 FYNNEI. The length of the CDR3 is 14 residues. V shed 6 bases and J shed 1 base, with 13 bases lying between them.

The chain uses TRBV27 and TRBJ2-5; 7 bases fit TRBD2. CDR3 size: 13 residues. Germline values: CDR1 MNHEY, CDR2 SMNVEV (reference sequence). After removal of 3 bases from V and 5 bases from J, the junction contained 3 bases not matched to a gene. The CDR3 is CASSLGGLETQYF. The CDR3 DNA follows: TGTGCCAGCAGTTTGGGAGGGTTGGAGACCCAGTACTTC.

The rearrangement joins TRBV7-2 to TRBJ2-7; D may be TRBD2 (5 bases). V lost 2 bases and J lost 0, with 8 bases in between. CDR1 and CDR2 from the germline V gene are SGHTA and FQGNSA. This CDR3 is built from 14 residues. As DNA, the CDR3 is TGTGCCAGCAGCTTATGGACTTCCTCCTACGAGCAGTACTTC. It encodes CASSLWTSSYEQYF.

CDR3 nucleotide sequence: TGTGCCAGCAGCTTAAGAGGGAATCAGCCCCAGCATTTT. It is translated as CASSLRGNQPQHF. The chain uses TRBV7-2 and TRBJ1-5; no firm D call. This CDR3 spans 13 amino acids. V was clipped by 2 bases and J by 4 bases, with 6 bases between them. Germline V gene lookup returns CDR1 SGHTA and CDR2 FQGNSA.

CDR3 coding DNA: TGTGCCAGCAGCCATCCCCTAGCGGGGTTCAATGAGCAGTTCTTC. Protein: CASSHPLAGFNEQFF. The V and J genes are TRBV4-2 and TRBJ2-1, with 9 nucleotides matching TRBD2. CDR1 and CDR2 (germline): LGHNA, YNFKEQ. Trimming at V came to 3 bases and at J to 6 bases, leaving 6 bases not matched to a gene. There are 15 residues in the CDR3.

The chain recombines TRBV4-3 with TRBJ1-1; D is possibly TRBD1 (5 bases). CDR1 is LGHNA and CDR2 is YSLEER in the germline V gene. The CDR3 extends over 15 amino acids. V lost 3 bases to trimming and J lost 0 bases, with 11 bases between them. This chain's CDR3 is CASSHTGALNTEAFF. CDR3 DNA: TGCGCCAGCAGCCACACAGGTGCATTGAACACTGAAGCTTTCTTT.